Following are 29 T cell receptor beta chains from one sample sequenced in a study of OX40 agonist ivuxolimab in advanced cancers. Here immunoSEQ multiplex PCR was the method, and the copy in TCRdb shows in-frame clones only, minus some. This sample has more than 60,000 clones; roughly 81% occur once, and the top ten carry roughly 5.3%. Sequenced here: CD4+ or CD8+ T cells sorted from blood, sampled in a trial of the OX40 agonist ivuxolimab. These receptors were collected from an adult with an advanced solid tumor such as melanoma, head and neck, liver or kidney cancer.

The chain uses TRBV18 and TRBJ1-5; 7 nucleotides align to TRBD1. The CDR3 runs 16 residues. CDR1 KGHSH and CDR2 LQKENI come from the germline V gene. The J segment lost 3 bases and the V segment lost 4 bases, leaving 9 bases of the junction unmatched. The CDR3 DNA reads as TGTGCCAGCTCACAATTAACAGGGGAAGCCAATCAGCCCCAGCATTTT. Protein: CASSQLTGEANQPQHF.

The rearrangement joins TRBV19 to TRBJ2-5; 9 positions agree with TRBD2. Germline CDR1 is LNHDA and CDR2 is SQIVND (reference sequence). The CDR3 is 17 residues long. The V gene end was trimmed by 6 bases and the J gene end by 4 bases; junction bases not matched to a gene: 15. The CDR3: CASRPKGLAGKGETQYF. CDR3 nucleotides: TGTGCCAGTAGGCCTAAAGGGCTAGCGGGAAAGGGAGAGACCCAGTACTTC.

V gene TRBV25-1 combines with J gene TRBJ2-7; D possibly matches TRBD1 or TRBD2 (5 bases each). This CDR3 has 16 amino acids. Germline CDR1 reads MGHDK; CDR2 reads SYGVNS. The V end was cut by 4 bases, the J end by 0 bases, with 16 bases between. In DNA form, the CDR3 reads TGTGCCAGCAGTGTCACAGGAGGCTTAAGCTCCTACGAGCAGTACTTC. Its translation is CASSVTGGLSSYEQYF.

V and J are TRBV7-3 and TRBJ1-1, with D unresolved. Germline V CDR1 and CDR2: SGHTA, FQGTGA. V was trimmed by 6 bases and J by 2 bases, leaving 13 bases between them. The CDR3 is 14 amino acids. The CDR3 sequence is CASRREAVNTEAFF. CDR3 bases: TGTGCCAGCAGGAGGGAGGCGGTTAACACTGAAGCTTTCTTT. The entire variable domain, with the rest obtained from reference TRBV7-3 and TRBJ1-1, is as follows: GAGVSQTPSNKVTEKGKYVELRCDPISGHTALYWYRQSLGQGPEFLIYFQGTGAADDSGLPNDRFFAVRPEGSVSTLKIQRTERGDSAVYLCASRREAVNTEAFFGQGTRLTVV.

V gene TRBV9 combines with J gene TRBJ2-2; 8 nucleotides agree with TRBD2. Looked up from germline, CDR1 is SGDLS and CDR2 is YYNGEE. V trimming: 3 bases; J trimming: 6 bases; junction bases outside the gene matches: 13. The CDR3 runs to 17 residues. The CDR3 spells CASSAPPGTSSSGELFF. The CDR3 DNA reads TGTGCCAGCAGCGCCCCACCCGGGACTAGTTCTTCCGGGGAGCTGTTTTTT.

This clone was observed a few times. The chain joins TRBV5-5 to TRBJ1-2, with a weak D call TRBD1 (5 bases). This CDR3 region has 12 residues. Per the germline V gene, CDR1 is SGHKS and CDR2 is YYEKEE (reference sequence). Trimming removed 5 bases from V and 2 bases from J, with 7 bases in between. DNA for the CDR3: TGTGCCAGCAGGGGGCCAAACTATGGCTACACCTTC. Amino acid sequence: CASRGPNYGYTF.

The chain is built from TRBV27 and TRBJ2-1; 7 positions agree with TRBD1. Germline V gives CDR1 MNHEY, CDR2 SMNVEV (reference sequence). This CDR3 is built from 15 residues. The V and J ends lost 3 bases and 5 bases, in that order; junction bases with no gene match: 7. CDR3 DNA sequence: TGTGCCAGCAGTTTCGGGACGGGACAGCACAATGAGCAGTTCTTC. Its protein product is CASSFGTGQHNEQFF.

This clone was counted once. The genes are TRBV7-2 and TRBJ2-1; 7 nucleotides match TRBD2. Germline V lookup: CDR1 SGHTA, CDR2 FQGNSA. The trim removed 5 bases at V and 0 bases at J, leaving 4 bases unmatched. CDR3 size: 15 residues. Here the CDR3 reads CASSTGTNSYNEQFF. CDR3 bases: TGTGCCAGCAGCACTGGGACTAACTCCTACAATGAGCAGTTCTTC.

V is TRBV5-4 and J is TRBJ2-5; D is possibly TRBD1 (6 bases). CDR3 length equals 14 residues. V lost 0 bases to trimming and J lost 5 bases, with 11 bases between them. Germline assignment: CDR1 SGHNT and CDR2 YYREEE (reference sequence). The CDR3, as DNA: TGTGCCAGCAGCTTGGCTCAGGGGCGGGAGACCCAGTACTTC. Translating gives CASSLAQGRETQYF.

The J gene is TRBJ2-7, the V gene TRBV5-4, with unresolved D. The germline gives CDR1 SGHNT, CDR2 YYREEE (reference sequence). This CDR3 is built from 13 residues. The germline V and J ends were trimmed by 0 bases and 2 bases, with 6 bases remaining between them. CDR3 sequence: CASSLDRAYEQYF. CDR3 DNA: TGTGCCAGCAGCTTGGACAGAGCCTACGAGCAGTACTTC.

This chain links TRBV29-1 with TRBJ1-4; no clear D gene. Germline V CDR1 and CDR2: SQVTM, ANQGSEA. With 4 bases removed from V and 6 bases from J, the gap between germline ends came to 12 bases. This CDR3 comprises 13 residues. The DNA for the CDR3 is TGCAGCGTTGGTGGATATTCGGATGAAAAACTGTTTTTT. Translation gives CSVGGYSDEKLFF.

This chain links TRBV7-3 with TRBJ1-6; D is uncertain. CDR3 length: 13 residues. Germline V gene data show CDR1 as SGHTA and CDR2 as FQGTGA. V gave up 5 bases and J gave up 7 bases, with 9 bases separating them. This chain's CDR3 is CASSPSVNSPLHF. CDR3 nucleotide sequence: TGTGCCAGCAGCCCCTCGGTGAATTCACCCCTCCACTTT.

This clone was seen repeatedly, ten times or more. This chain joins TRBV4-2 and TRBJ1-2, with no clear D. With 0 bases removed from V and 9 bases from J, the gap between germline ends came to 8 bases. Germline V gives CDR1 LGHNA, CDR2 YNFKEQ. CDR3 length: 12 residues. The CDR3 sequence: CASSQDLTSYTF. CDR3 nucleotides: TGTGCCAGCAGCCAAGATCTAACCAGCTACACCTTC.

The rearrangement joins TRBV7-2 to TRBJ1-2, with 9 bases that match TRBD1. Germline V lookup: CDR1 SGHTA, CDR2 FQGNSA. This CDR3 is 13 amino acids long. Trimming took 5 bases from V and 4 from J; bases not matched to a gene: 2. The CDR3 is CASSPDRGYGYTF. CDR3 DNA: TGTGCCAGCAGCCCGGACAGGGGCTATGGCTACACCTTC.

In nucleotides, the CDR3 is TGTGCCAGCTCACCAAGGACGGACTCTGGAAACACCATATATTTT. Amino acid sequence: CASSPRTDSGNTIYF. The chain combines TRBV18 with TRBJ1-3; D ambiguous. The length of the CDR3 is 15 residues. CDR1 is KGHSH, CDR2 LQKENI, per germline. V shed 2 bases and J shed 0 bases, with 8 bases lying between them.

V usage is TRBV9 and J usage is TRBJ2-1; TRBD2 matches 7 bases. Looked up from germline, CDR1 is SGDLS and CDR2 is YYNGEE. V lost 4 bases to trimming and J lost 0 bases; unmatched junction nucleotides: 10. The CDR3 length is 17 residues. The CDR3: CASSYRGDRYSYNEQFF. In DNA, the CDR3 is TGTGCCAGCAGCTACCGGGGGGACCGATACTCCTACAATGAGCAGTTCTTC. The complete variable domain, with remaining parts taken from reference TRBV9 and TRBJ2-1, reads DSGVTQTPKHLITATGQRVTLRCSPRSGDLSVYWYQQSLDQGLQFLIQYYNGEERAKGNILERFSAQQFPDLHSELNLSSLELGDSALYFCASSYRGDRYSYNEQFFGPGTRLTVL.

CDR3 DNA sequence: TGTGCCAGCAGCAAAGGAAGGGTTCCCTATAATTCACCCCTCCACTTT. It specifies CASSKGRVPYNSPLHF. This rearrangement joins TRBV21-1 to TRBJ1-6. TRBV21-1 is a documented pseudogene. The CDR3 is 16 residues long.

The V and J genes are TRBV18 and TRBJ1-2, with a weak D call TRBD1 (5 bases). The CDR3 spans 17 residues. From germline, CDR1 is KGHSH and CDR2 LQKENI. V was shortened by 0 bases and J by 8 bases, with 22 bases between the two germline ends. The CDR3, as DNA: TGTGCCAGCTCACCACCCCTTGCGAGGGACCTCAAGGAAGGCTACACCTTC. As protein: CASSPPLARDLKEGYTF.

The chain recombines TRBV4-2 with TRBJ1-1; perhaps TRBD1 as D (5 bases). The germline V and J ends were trimmed by 2 bases and 11 bases, with 15 bases remaining between them. Germline V CDR1 and CDR2: LGHNA, YNFKEQ. CDR3 length: 13 residues. CDR3 in amino acids: CASSQSQGFRAFF. The CDR3 DNA reads TGTGCCAGCAGCCAATCCCAGGGATTTAGGGCTTTCTTT.

V usage is TRBV6-5 and J usage is TRBJ2-1; tentatively, D is TRBD1 (5 bases). CDR3 length: 14 residues. Per germline, CDR1 MNHEY and CDR2 SVGAGI. The V gene lost 5 bases and the J gene lost 1 base, with 9 bases spanning the gap. The CDR3 bases are TGTGCCAGCAGTGCAGGGAATTCCTACAATGAGCAGTTCTTC. It translates to CASSAGNSYNEQFF.

This clone has a count of ten or more. The genes are TRBV7-6 and TRBJ2-5; possibly TRBD2 for D (5 bases). Trimming removed 5 bases from V and 5 bases from J, with 6 bases in between. Germline lookup yields CDR1 SGHVS and CDR2 FNYEAQ. This CDR3 spans 11 amino acids. The CDR3 spells CASSTGETQYF. The CDR3 DNA sequence: TGTGCCAGCAGCACGGGGGAGACCCAGTACTTC.

The V call is TRBV18, the J call TRBJ1-1, with 10 bases that match TRBD1. The CDR3 covers 13 residues. J was trimmed by 4 bases and V by 8 bases; bases with no gene match: 4. Germline V gives CDR1 KGHSH, CDR2 LQKENI. CDR3 DNA: TGTGCCAGCCTCGGGACAGGGGCCACTGAAGCTTTCTTT. Its protein product is CASLGTGATEAFF.

This clone was detected only a few times. This chain connects TRBV19 to TRBJ1-2; 7 nucleotides line up with TRBD1. With 4 bases clipped from V and 2 bases from J, the junction kept 1 base outside the gene matches. CDR1 and CDR2 (germline): LNHDA, SQIVND (reference sequence). This CDR3 region has 13 residues. CDR3 amino acids: CASSTQGNYGYTF. The CDR3, as DNA: TGTGCCAGTAGTACACAGGGGAACTATGGCTACACCTTC.

Note on this clone: The same CDR3 is also encoded by other DNA sequences in this sample. J is TRBJ1-5 and V is TRBV5-8, with D possibly TRBD1 on 5 matching bases. V was shortened by 1 base and J by 0 bases, with 8 bases between the two germline ends. The CDR3 spans 15 residues. The germline gives CDR1 SGHTS, CDR2 YDEGEE. The CDR3 nucleotides are TGTGCCAGCAGCTTGCAGGGCTATAGCAATCAGCCCCAGCATTTT. Protein sequence: CASSLQGYSNQPQHF.

The V gene is TRBV5-1, the J gene TRBJ2-1; 7 bases align to TRBD2. This CDR3 is built from 16 residues. V dropped 4 bases and J dropped 6; count of bases not matched to a gene: 13. Germline assignment: CDR1 SGHRS and CDR2 YFSETQ. The CDR3 reads CASSGVNGGFINEQFF. The DNA of the CDR3 is TGCGCCAGCAGCGGAGTCAACGGGGGGTTCATCAATGAGCAGTTCTTC.

This clone appeared a single time. V is TRBV6-4 and J is TRBJ2-3; maybe TRBD2 (6 bases). Germline V gives CDR1 MRHNA, CDR2 SNTAGT. V was shortened by 4 bases and J by 2 bases, with 13 bases between the two germline ends. The CDR3 runs to 15 residues. The CDR3 protein is CASSAKRASTDTQYF. The CDR3 nucleotides read TGTGCCAGCAGTGCAAAGCGGGCATCCACAGATACGCAGTATTTT.

The chain has TRBV19 and TRBJ1-4; D is unresolved. V dropped 3 bases and J dropped 0 bases, with 8 bases sitting between them. Germline CDR1 LNHDA, CDR2 SQIVND (reference sequence). The CDR3 length is 15 residues. CDR3 nucleotide sequence: TGTGCCAGTAGTATTTTTGGGGCAACTAATGAAAAACTGTTTTTT. Translation gives CASSIFGATNEKLFF. The full variable domain, in which reference TRBV19 and TRBJ1-4 provide the parts outside the CDR3, is DGGITQSPKYLFRKEGQNVTLSCEQNLNHDAMYWYRQDPGQGLRLIYYSQIVNDFQKGDIAEGYSVSREKKESFPLTVTSAQKNPTAFYLCASSIFGATNEKLFFGSGTQLSVL.

The chain couples TRBV5-1 to TRBJ1-4; 8 nucleotides match TRBD1. This CDR3 is 16 amino acids long. The ends lost 0 bases at V and 7 bases at J; junction bases unmatched: 8. Germline CDR1 and CDR2: SGHRS and YFSETQ. The CDR3 loop reads CASSLEGQGGSEKLFF. The CDR3 DNA reads TGCGCCAGCAGCTTGGAAGGACAGGGCGGGAGTGAAAAACTGTTTTTT.

The J gene is TRBJ2-1, the V gene TRBV2; the D gene is possibly TRBD2 (6 bases). This CDR3 comprises 14 residues. The V end lost 5 bases, the J end lost 9 bases, and 17 bases lay between the germline ends. The germline CDR1 and CDR2 sequences are SNHLY and FYNNEI. This chain's CDR3 is CASSPRLGSGEQFF. DNA of the CDR3: TGTGCCAGCAGTCCGAGACTAGGGTCCGGTGAGCAGTTCTTC.